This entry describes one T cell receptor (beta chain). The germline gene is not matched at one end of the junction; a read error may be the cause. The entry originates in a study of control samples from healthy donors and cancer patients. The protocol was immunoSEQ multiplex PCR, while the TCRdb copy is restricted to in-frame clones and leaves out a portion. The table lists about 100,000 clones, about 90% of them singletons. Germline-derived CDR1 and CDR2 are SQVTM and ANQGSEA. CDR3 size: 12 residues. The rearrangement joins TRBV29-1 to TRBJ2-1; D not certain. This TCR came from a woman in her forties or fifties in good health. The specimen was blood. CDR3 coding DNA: TGCAGCGCACTCAAGGGCTACAGTGAGCAGTTCTTC. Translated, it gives CSALKGYSEQFF.